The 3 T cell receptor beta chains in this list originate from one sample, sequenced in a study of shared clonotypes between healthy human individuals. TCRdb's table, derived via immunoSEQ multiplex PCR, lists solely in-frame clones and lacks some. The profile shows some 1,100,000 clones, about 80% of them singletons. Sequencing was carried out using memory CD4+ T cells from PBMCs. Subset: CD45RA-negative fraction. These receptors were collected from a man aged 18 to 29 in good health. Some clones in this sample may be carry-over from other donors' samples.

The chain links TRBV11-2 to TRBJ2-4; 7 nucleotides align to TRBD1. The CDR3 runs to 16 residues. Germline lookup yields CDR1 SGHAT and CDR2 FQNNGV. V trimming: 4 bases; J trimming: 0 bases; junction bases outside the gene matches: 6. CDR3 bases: TGTGCCAGCAGCTACTGGACAGGTCAAGCCAAAAACATTCAGTACTTC. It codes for CASSYWTGQAKNIQYF.

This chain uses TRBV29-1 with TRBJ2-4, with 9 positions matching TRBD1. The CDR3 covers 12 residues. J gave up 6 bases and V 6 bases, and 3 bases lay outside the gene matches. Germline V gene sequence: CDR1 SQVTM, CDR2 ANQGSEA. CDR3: CSVTGGSNIQYF. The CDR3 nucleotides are TGCAGCGTGACAGGGGGGTCAAACATTCAGTACTTC.

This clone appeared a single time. CDR3 sequence: CASSQGFRGSNYGYTF. CDR3 sequence (DNA): TGCGCCAGCAGCCAAGGCTTTCGGGGGAGCAACTATGGCTACACCTTC. J is TRBJ1-2 and V is TRBV4-3, with D perhaps matching TRBD1 (5 bases). Germline lookup yields CDR1 LGHNA and CDR2 YSLEER. The V end was cut by 1 base, the J end by 2 bases, with 14 bases between. The CDR3 totals 16 residues.